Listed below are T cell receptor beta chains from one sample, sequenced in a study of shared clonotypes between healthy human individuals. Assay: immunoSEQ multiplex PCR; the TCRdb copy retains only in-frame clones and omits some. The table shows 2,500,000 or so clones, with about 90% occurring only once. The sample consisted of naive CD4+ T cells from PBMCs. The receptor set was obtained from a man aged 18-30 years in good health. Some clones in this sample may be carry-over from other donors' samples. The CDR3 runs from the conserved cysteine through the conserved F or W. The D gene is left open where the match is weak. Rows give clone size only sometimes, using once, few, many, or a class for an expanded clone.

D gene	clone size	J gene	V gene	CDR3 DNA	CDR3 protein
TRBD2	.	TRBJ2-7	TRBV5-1	TGCGCCAGCAGCTTGACTAGCGGGAGAAACCTCTACGAGCAGTACTTC	CASSLTSGRNLYEQYF
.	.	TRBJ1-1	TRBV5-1	TGCGCCAGCAGCTTGGGACAGGTTCCGCCCTTAGCTTTCTTT	CASSLGQVPPLAFF
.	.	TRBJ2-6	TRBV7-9	TGTGCCAGCAGCTTACGGTCCTGGGTAGGGGCCAACGTCCTGACTTTC	CASSLRSWVGANVLTF
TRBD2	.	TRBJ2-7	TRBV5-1	TGCGCCAGCAGCCTCGGGACTAGCGGATCCTACGAGCAGTACTTC	CASSLGTSGSYEQYF
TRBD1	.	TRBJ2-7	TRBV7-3	TGTGCCAGCAGCTCAGCAGGGGGCAACGAGCAGTACTTC	CASSSAGGNEQYF
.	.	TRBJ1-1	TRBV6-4	TGTGCCAGCAGTGACCGGGTGAACACTGAAGCTTTCTTT	CASSDRVNTEAFF
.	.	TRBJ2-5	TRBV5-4	TGTGCCAGCAGCCCGACGACTAGAGAGGAGACCCAGTACTTC	CASSPTTREETQYF
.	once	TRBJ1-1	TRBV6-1	TGTGCCAGCATCGAGGGAGGTGACAGGAACACTGAAGCTTTCTTT	CASIEGGDRNTEAFF
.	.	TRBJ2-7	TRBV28	TGTGCCAGCAGGGCTGCGGGCCGGACCTACGAGCAGTACTTC	CASRAAGRTYEQYF
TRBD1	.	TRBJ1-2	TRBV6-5	TGTGCCAGCAGTTACTTGGACAGGGACTATGGCTACACCTTC	CASSYLDRDYGYTF
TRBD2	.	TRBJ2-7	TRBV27	TGTGCCAGCAGTTTTCTAGCGGGAGGCTACGAGCAGTACTTC	CASSFLAGGYEQYF
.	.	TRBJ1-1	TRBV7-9	TGTGCCAGCAGCTCCATCCGGCCCCAATGGACTGAAGCTTTCTTT	CASSSIRPQWTEAFF
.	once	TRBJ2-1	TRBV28	TGTGCCAGCAGTGGACGTTTGAGTAATGAGCAGTTCTTC	CASSGRLSNEQFF
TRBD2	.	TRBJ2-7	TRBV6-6	TGTGCGAGTCGGCTAGCGGCGACCTACGAGCAGTACTTC	CASRLAATYEQYF
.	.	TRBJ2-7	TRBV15	TGTGCCACCAGCAGAGGGGCGGTCTACAACTACGAGCAGTACTTC	CATSRGAVYNYEQYF
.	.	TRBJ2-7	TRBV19	TGTGCCAGTAGTTCGACTAGTAGGTACGAGCAGTACTTC	CASSSTSRYEQYF
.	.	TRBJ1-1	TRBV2	TGTGCCACTACAGCACGGGCCGCGGGGACTGAAGCTTTCTTT	CATTARAAGTEAFF
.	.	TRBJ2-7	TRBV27	TGTGCCAGCAGTTTATCCGGGGGTGGCTACGAGCAGTACTTC	CASSLSGGGYEQYF
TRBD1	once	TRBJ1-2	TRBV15	TGTGCCACCAGCTTGGACAGGCTCTATGGCTACACCTTC	CATSLDRLYGYTF
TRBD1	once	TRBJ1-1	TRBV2	TGTGCCAGCAATCCAGGGGGCACTGAAGCTTTCTTT	CASNPGGTEAFF
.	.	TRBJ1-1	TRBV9	TGTGCCAGCAGCGCGCCCCCCGCGGGCATGAACACTGAAGCTTTCTTT	CASSAPPAGMNTEAFF
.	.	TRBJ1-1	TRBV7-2	TGTGCCAGCAGCTTAGTAGACAGGTACACTGAAGCTTTCTTT	CASSLVDRYTEAFF
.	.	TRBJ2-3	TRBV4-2	TGTGCCAGCAGCTTTTCACCGGCGTCCACAGATACGCAGTATTTT	CASSFSPASTDTQYF
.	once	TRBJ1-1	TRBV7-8	TGTGCCAGCAGCCTGAATCAGGGAACTGAAGCTTTCTTT	CASSLNQGTEAFF
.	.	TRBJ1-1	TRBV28	TGTGCCAGCAGTTCCCCTTTGCGGGAAAAAGCTTTCTTT	CASSSPLREKAFF
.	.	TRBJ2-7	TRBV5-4	TGTGCCAGCAGCTTGCAGGGGCAGCGCTACGAGCAGTACTTC	CASSLQGQRYEQYF
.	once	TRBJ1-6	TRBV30	TGTGCCTGGAGCGAACGCGGCCCTCTCCACTTT	CAWSERGPLHF
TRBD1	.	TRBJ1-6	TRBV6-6	TGTGCCAGCAGAGTAGACAGGGGTGGTTCACCCCTCCACTTT	CASRVDRGGSPLHF
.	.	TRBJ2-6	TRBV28	TGTGCCAGCGGCGTCTCTGGGGCCAACGTCCTGACTTTC	CASGVSGANVLTF
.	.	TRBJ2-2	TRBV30	TGTGCCTGGAGGGGTGGTACAGGGAACACCGGGGAGCTGTTTTTT	CAWRGGTGNTGELFF
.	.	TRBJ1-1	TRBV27	TGTGCCAGCAGTCCCGGGGGGCGGAACACTGAAGCTTTCTTT	CASSPGGRNTEAFF
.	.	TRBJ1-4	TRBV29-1	TGCAGCGTTGATCCAGGGGCTAATGAAAAACTGTTTTTT	CSVDPGANEKLFF
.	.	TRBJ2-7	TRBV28	TGTGCCAGCGGAATCGACAAACGGGGGGAGCAGTACTTC	CASGIDKRGEQYF
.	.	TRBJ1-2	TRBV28	TGTGCCAGCAGTTTACTCTTGGGGGCAGGGGCTAACTATGGCTACACCTTC	CASSLLLGAGANYGYTF
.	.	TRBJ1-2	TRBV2	TGTGCCAGCAGTGAAGCCTTGTATGGCTACACCTTC	CASSEALYGYTF
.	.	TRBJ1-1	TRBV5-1	TGCGCCAGCAGCTTGGTCCAGGGTTTGAACACTGAAGCTTTCTTT	CASSLVQGLNTEAFF
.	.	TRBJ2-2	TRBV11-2	TGTGCCAGCAGGTCCTCGGGGAGGTCGAACACCGGGGAGCTGTTTTTT	CASRSSGRSNTGELFF
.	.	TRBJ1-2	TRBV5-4	TGTGCCAGCAGCTTGGGCGCCAGGGGAGGCTATGGCTACACCTTC	CASSLGARGGYGYTF
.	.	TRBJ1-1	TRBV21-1	TGTGCCAGCAGCAAAAAGGGTCTAGGGACAGGGGGGACCACTGAAGCTTTCTTT	CASSKKGLGTGGTTEAFF
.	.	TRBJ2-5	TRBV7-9	TGTGCCAGCAGCTTAGAGTATTCTTTGACCCGGGGGGAGACCCAGTACTTC	CASSLEYSLTRGETQYF
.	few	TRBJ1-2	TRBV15	TGTGCCACCGCTAGGGCGAACTATGGCTACACCTTC	CATARANYGYTF
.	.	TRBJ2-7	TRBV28	TGTGCCAGCAGCCAACAGGGCCACGAGCAGTACTTC	CASSQQGHEQYF
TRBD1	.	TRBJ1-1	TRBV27	TGTGCCAGCCAACGATCAGGGGGGAAGAGGGAAGCTTTCTTT	CASQRSGGKREAFF
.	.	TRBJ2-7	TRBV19	TGTGCCAGTAGTATCTCAGTGACAGTCTACGAGCAGTACTTC	CASSISVTVYEQYF
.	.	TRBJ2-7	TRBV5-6	TGTGCCAGCAGCTTAGGGGACGGATACGGGGAGCAGTACTTC	CASSLGDGYGEQYF
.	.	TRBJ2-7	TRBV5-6	TGTGCCAGCACCGACTCCCACCAGCTCTCCTACGAGCAGTACTTC	CASTDSHQLSYEQYF
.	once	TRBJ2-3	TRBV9	TGTGCCAGCAGCCTTGGTTTCGGGAGTACAGATACGCAGTATTTT	CASSLGFGSTDTQYF
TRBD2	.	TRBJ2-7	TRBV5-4	TGTGCCAGCAGCTTCCAGCTAGCGGGTTTCTACGAGCAGTACTTC	CASSFQLAGFYEQYF
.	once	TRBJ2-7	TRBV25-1	TGTGCCAGCAGTGACTGGGGGGTTTCCTACGAGCAGTACTTC	CASSDWGVSYEQYF